The present TCR beta chain was sequenced within a study of CD8 T cells in Susac syndrome. Sequencing of TCR beta, carried out with a high-throughput approach, was applied to CD8+ and CD4+ T cells from the blood. Controls matched for sex and age were healthy donors. TEMRA cells were enriched by FACS, while CD8+ and CD4+ T cells were obtained through a negative isolation that was performed magnetically. Reverse transcription of roughly 0.45 to 1 ug RNA used random hexamers. TCR beta CDR3 was amplified by immunoSEQ multiplex PCR. This amplification extended across 54 Vbeta and 13 Jbeta segments. TCRdb used MiXCR to reprocess the immunoSEQ multiplex PCR reads, holding one entry per CDR3 protein. The data hold about 200,000 distinct CDR3 sequences, with 85% to 95% observed a single time. Trimming took off 5 bases at V and 6 bases at J, with 11 bases between the two ends. The length of the CDR3 is 13 residues. The germline CDR1 and CDR2 sequences are MNHEY and SVGEGT.

The specimen sequenced was CD4+ T cells from PBMCs. This clonotype originated in a human donor in good health. The J gene is TRBJ2-1, the V gene TRBV6-2 or TRBV6-3; D is unclear. The CDR3 protein is CASSQQRFNEQFF. The CDR3 DNA follows: TGTGCCAGCAGTCAACAACGATTCAATGAGCAGTTCTTC.